This is a list of T cell receptor beta chains from one sample in a study of neoadjuvant anti-PD-1 for oral cavity cancer. Assay used: immunoSEQ multiplex PCR; TCRdb lists only in-frame clones, some missing. This sample carries around 16,000 clones, about three fifths of them seen once, and the ten largest clones take around 3%. The source was PBMCs, collected before nivolumab (anti-PD-1) treatment. Receptor source: a person aged 35 to 85 with oral cavity squamous cell carcinoma. CDR3s include the opening cysteine and the closing phenylalanine or tryptophan. The D gene is left open where the match is weak. Clone size is given for some rows only: seen once, a few or many times, or a class if the clone is expanded.

CDR3 protein,CDR3 DNA,J gene,V gene,clone size,D gene
CASSDQGGGNQPQHF,TGTGCCAGCAGTGACCAGGGGGGGGGCAATCAGCCCCAGCATTTT,TRBJ1-5,TRBV6-1,NA,TRBD1
CASRLGRAYEQYF,TGTGCCAGCAGACTAGGTCGGGCCTACGAGCAGTACTTC,TRBJ2-7,TRBV6-1,NA,NA
CASRPGPGTQYF,TGTGCCAGCAGGCCCGGGCCAGGTACGCAGTATTTT,TRBJ2-3,TRBV27,NA,NA
CASSEALQGAMGYNEQFF,TGTGCCAGCAGTGAAGCGCTTCAGGGGGCCATGGGATATAATGAGCAGTTCTTC,TRBJ2-1,TRBV2,NA,TRBD1
CASSLQGFTGNEQYF,TGCGCCAGCAGCTTACAGGGTTTCACCGGCAACGAGCAGTACTTC,TRBJ2-7,TRBV5-1,few,NA
CASSSGTPFNTGELFF,TGTGCCAGCAGCTCCGGGACTCCCTTTAACACCGGGGAGCTGTTTTTT,TRBJ2-2,TRBV11-3,NA,NA
CASRVELAGVEEQYF,TGTGCCAGCAGGGTCGAACTAGCGGGAGTGGAAGAGCAGTACTTC,TRBJ2-7,TRBV2,NA,TRBD2
CASSIGGQGASEAFF,TGTGCCAGTAGTATAGGGGGACAGGGGGCGAGTGAAGCTTTCTTT,TRBJ1-1,TRBV19,NA,TRBD1
CASSPAWVDEQFF,TGTGCCAGCAGCCCCGCCTGGGTAGATGAGCAGTTCTTC,TRBJ2-1,TRBV7-8,NA,NA
CASSQRFGGAGELFF,TGTGCCAGCAGCCAAAGGTTTGGTGGGGCCGGGGAGCTGTTTTTT,TRBJ2-2,TRBV14,few,NA
CASSLPGAIGELFF,TGTGCCAGCAGCTTGCCGGGAGCCATCGGGGAGCTGTTTTTT,TRBJ2-2,TRBV5-6,once,NA
CASSELLNTEAFF,TGTGCCAGCAGTGAACTCTTGAACACTGAAGCTTTCTTT,TRBJ1-1,TRBV25-1,NA,NA
CASSPGAQGETQYF,TGTGCCAGCAGCCCCGGAGCGCAGGGAGAGACCCAGTACTTC,TRBJ2-5,TRBV27,NA,NA
CASSPPPANTEAFF,TGTGCCAGCAGTCCACCTCCCGCGAACACTGAAGCTTTCTTT,TRBJ1-1,TRBV6-6,NA,NA
CASSLEGWSTEAFF,TGCGCCAGCAGCTTGGAAGGGTGGAGCACTGAAGCTTTCTTT,TRBJ1-1,TRBV5-1,NA,NA
CASSYRLASTDTQYF,TGCGCCAGCAGCTACAGACTAGCGAGTACAGATACGCAGTATTTT,TRBJ2-3,TRBV5-1,NA,TRBD2
CASSTTGFEQYF,TGTGCCAGTAGTACTACCGGGTTTGAGCAGTACTTC,TRBJ2-7,TRBV19,NA,NA
CASSFTDNTEAFF,TGTGCTAGCAGCTTCACGGATAACACTGAAGCTTTCTTT,TRBJ1-1,TRBV7-7,NA,NA
CASSSTRGYNEQFF,TGTGCCAGCAGCTCAACTCGCGGTTACAATGAGCAGTTCTTC,TRBJ2-1,TRBV7-8,once,NA
CASAVGQGGNEQFF,TGTGCCAGCGCGGTGGGACAGGGGGGCAATGAGCAGTTCTTC,TRBJ2-1,TRBV6-5,NA,TRBD1
CASRDTGELFF,TGCGCCAGCAGGGACACCGGGGAGCTGTTTTTT,TRBJ2-2,TRBV5-1,NA,NA
CASSPSSGTYEQYF,TGTGCCAGCAGTCCCTCTAGCGGCACCTACGAGCAGTACTTC,TRBJ2-7,TRBV13,NA,TRBD2
CAWSGGLAGGEEQFF,TGTGCCTGGAGTGGGGGACTAGCGGGAGGGGAGGAGCAGTTCTTC,TRBJ2-1,TRBV30,NA,TRBD2
CASSTGTTFSYGYTF,TGCGCCAGCAGCACAGGGACCACCTTCAGCTATGGCTACACCTTC,TRBJ1-2,TRBV5-1,NA,NA
CAISERDEQYF,TGTGCCATCAGTGAGCGGGACGAGCAGTACTTC,TRBJ2-7,TRBV10-3,NA,NA
CASSEIAGVMQYF,TGTGCCAGCAGTGAAATAGCGGGAGTGATGCAGTATTTT,TRBJ2-3,TRBV6-1,NA,TRBD2
CASSYQGHGEPQHF,TGCGCCAGCAGTTATCAGGGGCACGGGGAGCCCCAGCATTTT,TRBJ1-5,TRBV5-1,NA,NA
CASSEGDKNYGYTF,TGTGCCAGCAGTGAAGGGGACAAGAACTATGGCTACACCTTC,TRBJ1-2,TRBV6-1,NA,NA
CASSASTVSTDTQYF,TGTGCCAGCAGTGCCTCGACGGTCAGCACAGATACGCAGTATTTT,TRBJ2-3,TRBV6-1,NA,NA
CASWGGRDTGELFF,TGTGCCAGCTGGGGCGGGAGGGACACCGGGGAGCTGTTTTTT,TRBJ2-2,TRBV6-1,NA,TRBD2
CAWSRDDNQPQHF,TGTGCCTGGAGTCGGGACGACAATCAGCCCCAGCATTTT,TRBJ1-5,TRBV30,NA,NA
CAWSGGTGYTEAFF,TGTGCCTGGAGTGGCGGGACAGGGTACACTGAAGCTTTCTTT,TRBJ1-1,TRBV30,NA,TRBD1
CASSYGLSRGETQYF,TGCGCCAGCAGTTACGGACTATCGAGGGGGGAGACCCAGTACTTC,TRBJ2-5,TRBV5-1,NA,NA
CAISEGQNTEAFF,TGTGCCATCAGTGAAGGACAGAACACTGAAGCTTTCTTT,TRBJ1-1,TRBV10-3,few,NA
CSVEGRDRGRVEAFF,TGCAGCGTTGAAGGCAGAGACAGGGGGAGGGTTGAAGCTTTCTTT,TRBJ1-1,TRBV29-1,NA,TRBD1
CASSLLGGEAFF,TGTGCCAGCAGCCTCTTGGGAGGCGAAGCTTTCTTT,TRBJ1-1,TRBV9,few,NA
CASSGPFANTGELFF,TGCGCCAGCAGTGGACCGTTCGCGAACACCGGGGAGCTGTTTTTT,TRBJ2-2,TRBV10-2,NA,NA